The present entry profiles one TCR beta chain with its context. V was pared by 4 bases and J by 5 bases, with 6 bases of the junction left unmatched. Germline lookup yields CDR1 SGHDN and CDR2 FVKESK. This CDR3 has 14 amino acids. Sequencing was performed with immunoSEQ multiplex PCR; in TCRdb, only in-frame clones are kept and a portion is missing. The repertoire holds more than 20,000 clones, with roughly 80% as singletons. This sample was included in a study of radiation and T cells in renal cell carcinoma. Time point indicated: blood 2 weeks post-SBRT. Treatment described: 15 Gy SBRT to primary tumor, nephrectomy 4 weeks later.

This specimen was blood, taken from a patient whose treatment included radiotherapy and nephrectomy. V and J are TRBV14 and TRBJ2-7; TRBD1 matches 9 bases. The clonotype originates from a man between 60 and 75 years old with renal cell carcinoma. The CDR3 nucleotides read TGTGCCAGCAGCCTGGGGACAGGGTTCCACGAGCAGTACTTC. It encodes CASSLGTGFHEQYF. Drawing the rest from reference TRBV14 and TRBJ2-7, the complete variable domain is EAGVTQFPSHSVIEKGQTVTLRCDPISGHDNLYWYRRVMGKEIKFLLHFVKESKQDESGMPNNRFLAERTGGTYSTLKVQPAELEDSGVYFCASSLGTGFHEQYFGPGTRLTVT.